This T cell receptor (beta chain) was captured in a study of shared T cell receptors in the human thymus. Sequencing was performed with immunoSEQ multiplex PCR; in TCRdb, only in-frame clones are kept and a portion is missing. The sample yields about 660,000 clones, around 87% seen once. V gave up 4 bases and J gave up 2 bases; unmatched junction bases: 11. This CDR3 is 16 amino acids long. CDR1 and CDR2 from the germline V gene are LNHNV and YYDKDF (reference sequence). These data were also filed under a second study, of human thymus T cells. This second study notes: Corrective heart surgery yielded the resections from which the thymus tissue came. Gene usage (both V and J) appeared biased in thymic and blood repertoires. Related research has reported that thymic repertoires overlap highly among unrelated individuals.

This TCR came from a boy under two years old with a congenital heart defect. The V call is TRBV15, the J call TRBJ2-7, with 7 bases matching TRBD1. What was sequenced was thymocytes. CDR3 protein: CATSTIGARGTYEQYF. Written as DNA, the CDR3 is TGTGCCACCAGCACCATAGGGGCCAGGGGGACCTACGAGCAGTACTTC. The full variable domain, rest sourced from reference TRBV15 and TRBJ2-7, is DAMVIQNPRYQVTQFGKPVTLSCSQTLNHNVMYWYQQKSSQAPKLLFHYYDKDFNNEADTPDNFQSRRPNTSFCFLDIRSPGLGDTAMYLCATSTIGARGTYEQYFGPGTRLTVT.